This TCR beta chain was recovered during a study of beta chain features in type 1 diabetes. TCRB transcripts that were expressed got sequenced, as all of the isolated RNA had been reverse transcribed. This table comes from immunoSEQ multiplex PCR, and its TCRdb copy is limited to in-frame clones, with some not included. The table records approximately 330,000 clones, roughly 9.6% of them present only once. Trimming removed 5 bases at V and 1 base at J, with 8 bases between. The germline V gene has CDR1 SGHNT and CDR2 YENEEA. CDR3 length equals 13 residues. Study-level points and caveats: Researchers caution that PCR might favor shorter templates, equally among patients and controls.

Turning to this clone: Its antigen remains unidentified.

Sequences were obtained from naive CD4+ T cells from blood. The V and J genes are TRBV11-3 and TRBJ1-1; a possible D gene is TRBD1 (5 bases). The source of this sequence is a woman in her thirties in good health. This CDR3 is CASSRGENTEAFF. The DNA for the CDR3 is TGTGCCAGCAGCCGGGGGGAGAACACTGAAGCTTTCTTT.